This T cell receptor (beta chain) was sequenced for a study of shared clonotypes between healthy human individuals (dated by TCRdb to the early 2020s). About the full investigation: Two women and three men aged 18 to 49 years were included in the cohort. The study deeply sequenced blood TCR repertoires of roughly five healthy adults to estimate repertoire size and the extent of clonotype sharing between individuals. Per donor, three plates each were used for CD4 naive and CD4 memory, two for CD8 naive, and one for CD8 memory. Libraries were prepared and TCR repertoires were sequenced by different laboratories using diverse techniques, in order to increase sequencing depth and limit assay-specific biases. Each donor's leukapheresis produced roughly between roughly 0.9 and 9 billion PBMCs. Study-wide findings and limitations: Naive subsets generally had larger estimated clonotype richness than memory subsets. Because the study included a small number of donors, the genetic and exposure-history diversity represented was limited. Sampling was restricted to blood, and TCR repertoires in tissue are likely to differ from TCR repertoires in blood. Across a handful of donors, approximately 5% of naive CD4, roughly 3.8% of naive CD8, about 2.3% of memory CD4, and under 0.45% of memory CD8 clonotypes were shared. Pairwise subsampling led to the expectation that sequencing depth would affect the degree of clonotype sharing among donors. Incomplete sequencing was indicated by rarefaction of sorted-subset datasets, despite the large sequencing depth. Clonotypes shared by all four sorted-subset donors showed higher generation probabilities than non-shared clonotypes.

The donors were healthy, HIV-negative adults with no recently reported acute infections or vaccinations. All donors were Caucasian adults living in Nashville, Tennessee, USA. CD4+ T cells were enriched by magnetic negative selection; naive cells were then positively selected on CD45RA, and the negative fraction formed the memory subset. After blood collection by leukapheresis, PBMCs were isolated using Ficoll-Histopaque density gradient centrifugation and then cryopreserved in the vapor phase of liquid nitrogen. Analytical flow cytometry was used to check the purity and quantity of every magnetically sorted T cell population. Genomic DNA was isolated from each sorted fraction and quantified by UV absorbance on a Nanodrop 2000c. Note on this clone: Its cognate antigen has yet to be identified. It has no much larger one-base neighbor in the sample; base qualities were not kept.

CDR3 length: 13 amino acids, cysteine to phenylalanine. Left in the record is the CDR3 DNA by itself, 39 bases read in frame from the first base. The CDR1 and CDR2 encoded by the germline V gene (reference sequence) are WNHNN and SYGVQD. V lost 2 bases and J lost 5 bases; the stretch between them is 9 bases long. TCR CDR3 regions were amplified from genomic DNA by multiplex PCR using the deep immunoSEQ assay. Genomic DNA extracted from each cell subset was distributed evenly over all wells of several immunoSEQ 96-well plates, and each plate served as one replicate. For sorted subsets, each replicate PCR was loaded with roughly 200 ng genomic DNA, equivalent to 25,000 to 35,000 T cell genomes. The purified libraries were quantified using a Qubit 3.0 fluorometer, sized with a Bioanalyzer 2100, and then quantified again using the KAPA Library Quantification kit. Every immunoSEQ 96-well plate was sequenced on a dedicated single-read 150-cycle Illumina NextSeq 550 flow cell. Per the source publication's procedure: Because the immunoSEQ output held only junctional sequences and lacked quality scores, the filtering could not match the filtering applied to full-length reads. To assign V/J genes and CDR3, sequences were annotated using PyIR, a Python wrapper for IgBLAST v1.9, with IMGT germline references. Reads with weak V/J assignments (E-value above 1e-6), missing CDR3, stop codons, out-of-frame junctions, or ambiguous translated residues were removed. V3J clonotypes were defined as sequences sharing an identical inferred V gene, J gene, and CDR3 amino acid sequence. Percentage overlap between repertoires was calculated by dividing the number of shared unique clonotypes by the size of the smaller repertoire. Repertoire richness was assessed with RTK rarefaction, the Chao1 estimator, and Recon v2.1 estimates of unobserved clonotypes. Generation probabilities for all TCRbeta clonotypes obtained by the gDNA method from four donors were computed using OLGA. The clones in this table, taken by TCRdb from immuneACCESS, are in-frame only. Not every clone is retained; where verified, under half of the shortfall comes from an unresolved V gene, and the cause of the rest is unknown. The V and J calls and the clone size are those of that table, but D and trimming were determined from the DNA. The sample table records hundreds of thousands of clones; about 96% of these occur just once. Of the sample, less than 0.065% is held by the ten largest clones.

The clonotype was recovered from a woman between 25 and 40 years old in good health. This sequence uses TRBV10-1 and TRBJ2-5; the D gene assignment is ambiguous. Source material: naive CD4+ T cells sorted from blood. Reading the label with the study, this specimen's cell subset or site is: CD45RA+ positively selected. The CDR3 region has the sequence CASSEGVRETQYF. The DNA sequence follows: TGCGCCAGCAGTGAGGGGGTTCGGGAGACCCAGTACTTC.